This section outlines one T cell receptor (beta chain) sequence together with its context. CDR1 is WNHNN, CDR2 SYGVQD, per germline (reference sequence). The ends were cut back, 4 bases at V and 4 bases at J, with 13 bases in the middle. This CDR3 is 14 amino acids long. Assay used: immunoSEQ multiplex PCR; TCRdb lists only in-frame clones, some missing. The table shows around 130,000 clones, with roughly 84% occurring only once. This entry belongs to a study of blood T cell repertoires in COVID-19. Study-wide context: Acute and convalescent COVID-19 specimens originated in the United States, Italy and Spain. Sources were T cells, B-cell-depleted T cells, or PBMCs; the material itself was cDNA or gDNA.

V gene TRBV10-1 combines with J gene TRBJ1-1; tentatively, D is TRBD1 (5 bases). The clonotype originates from a woman aged 25 to 39 who had recovered from COVID-19. The sequencing sample was made of peripheral blood. CDR3 residues: CASSATVAGTEAFF. The CDR3 DNA is TGCGCCAGCAGTGCGACAGTAGCGGGCACTGAAGCTTTCTTT.